Following are 26 T cell receptor beta chains from one sample sequenced in a study of shared clonotypes between healthy human individuals. Naive CD8 cells comprised CD45RO-negative, CCR7-positively selected cells, excluding terminally differentiated effector memory CD45RA+ cells. The protocol was immunoSEQ multiplex PCR, while the TCRdb copy is restricted to in-frame clones and leaves out a portion. The repertoire consists of under 850,000 clones, with around 93% occurring once and the leading ten covering 24%. The sample comprised naive CD8+ T cells sorted from blood. These receptors came from a man aged 25-45 years in good health.

V usage is TRBV28 and J usage is TRBJ2-7; 9 bases are a match to TRBD1. This CDR3 has 16 amino acids. Germline loops: CDR1 MDHEN, CDR2 SYDVKM. Trimming removed 5 bases from V and 5 bases from J; junction bases left unmatched: 13. In DNA form, the CDR3 reads TGTGCCAGCAGTAAAACCGGGACAGGGTTTTTACACGAGCAGTACTTC. Translated: CASSKTGTGFLHEQYF.

The V and J genes are TRBV25-1 and TRBJ1-1; D is undetermined. V was pared by 4 bases and J by 0 bases, with 9 bases between. This CDR3 is 14 amino acids long. Germline CDR1 reads MGHDK; CDR2 reads SYGVNS. The CDR3 loop is CASSVESLNTEAFF. The CDR3 DNA sequence: TGTGCCAGCAGTGTAGAAAGTTTGAACACTGAAGCTTTCTTT.

The V gene is TRBV27, the J gene TRBJ2-1; 7 bases match TRBD1. V lost 3 bases, J lost 3 bases, and 11 bases stayed unmatched. Germline lookup yields CDR1 MNHEY and CDR2 SMNVEV (reference sequence). The CDR3 length is 17 residues. CDR3 in DNA: TGTGCCAGCAGTTTTTCGGGGACAGATAAAGTCTACAATGAGCAGTTCTTC. It encodes CASSFSGTDKVYNEQFF.

This clone has just one count. The chain couples TRBV19 to TRBJ2-5, with a weak D call TRBD2 (5 bases). The CDR3 is 17 residues long. The V and J ends lost 1 base and 1 base respectively, with 16 bases between them. Looked up from germline, CDR1 is LNHDA and CDR2 is SQIVND (reference sequence). The CDR3 nucleotides are TGTGCCAGTAGTATAGTCGGACTTGATCACACCCAAGAGACCCAGTACTTC. Its translation: CASSIVGLDHTQETQYF.

This CDR3 is CAITSWAGTEAFF. CDR3 bases: TGTGCCATAACGTCTTGGGCGGGCACTGAAGCTTTCTTT. V and J are TRBV28 and TRBJ1-1; D unclear. Germline V gives CDR1 MDHEN, CDR2 SYDVKM. The CDR3 length is 13 residues. V lost 10 bases, J lost 4 bases, and 16 bases lay in between.

This chain connects TRBV30 to TRBJ2-5, with 7 bases fitting TRBD1. Germline trimming cut 1 base from V and 6 bases from J; bases unmatched to any gene: 8. The CDR3 loop spans 14 amino acids. The germline gives CDR1 GTSNPN, CDR2 SVGIG (reference sequence). CDR3 nucleotides: TGTGCCTGGAGTGCAATACAGGGGCCCAAGACCCAGTACTTC. Protein sequence: CAWSAIQGPKTQYF. Drawing the rest from reference TRBV30 and TRBJ2-5, the complete variable domain is SQTIHQWPATLVQPVGSPLSLECTVEGTSNPNLYWYRQAAGRGLQLLFYSVGIGQISSEVPQNLSASRPQDRQFILSSKKLLLSDSGFYLCAWSAIQGPKTQYFGPGTRLLVL.

The rearrangement links TRBV7-9 to TRBJ2-1; the D gene is possibly TRBD1 (6 bases). The CDR3 has 16 amino acids. V lost 4 bases and J lost 0, with 13 bases in between. Per the germline V gene, CDR1 is SEHNR and CDR2 is FQNEAQ (reference sequence). CDR3 DNA: TGTGCCAGCAGCTCGCCGGAGACAGGCTCCTACAATGAGCAGTTCTTC. It encodes CASSSPETGSYNEQFF.

The rearrangement uses TRBV27 and TRBJ1-2; weak D call: TRBD1 (6 bases). Trimming removed 0 bases from V and 4 bases from J, with 12 bases in between. CDR1 and CDR2 from the germline V gene are MNHEY and SMNVEV (reference sequence). The CDR3 length is 15 residues. CDR3 in amino acids: CASSLSAGGRYGYTF. The DNA for the CDR3 is TGTGCCAGCAGTTTATCTGCGGGGGGCCGCTATGGCTACACCTTC.

The chain joins TRBV7-9 to TRBJ2-1, with 8 nucleotides matching TRBD1. Germline CDR1 is SEHNR and CDR2 is FQNEAQ (reference sequence). The trim removed 4 bases at V and 8 bases at J, leaving 13 bases unmatched. This CDR3 has 16 residues. CDR3 sequence reads: CASSSQIDRGRDEQFF. The DNA of the CDR3 is TGTGCCAGCAGCTCCCAGATCGACAGGGGCAGGGATGAGCAGTTCTTC.

The chain is built from TRBV19 and TRBJ2-5; 10 bases are a match to TRBD2. Germline values: CDR1 LNHDA, CDR2 SQIVND (reference sequence). This CDR3 is built from 19 residues. The junction had 12 bases not matched to a gene; V was cut back by 1 base and J by 1 base. DNA for the CDR3: TGTGCCAGTAGTATAGCCCGGGCGACTAGCGGGCCCTTCCAAGAGACCCAGTACTTC. It codes for CASSIARATSGPFQETQYF.

The chain links TRBV14 to TRBJ2-5, with 10 bases aligning to TRBD2. The V and J ends lost 3 bases and 1 base, in that order; junction bases with no gene match: 2. CDR3 length: 15 residues. The germline V gene has CDR1 SGHDN and CDR2 FVKESK. The CDR3 nucleotides read TGTGCCAGCAGCCAGCTAGCGGGAGTCCAAGAGACCCAGTACTTC. This translates into CASSQLAGVQETQYF.

The chain has TRBV4-2 and TRBJ2-2; 8 positions match TRBD2. V trimming: 1 base; J trimming: 4 bases; junction bases outside the gene matches: 8. The CDR3 is made up of 17 amino acids. Per the germline V gene, CDR1 is LGHNA and CDR2 is YNFKEQ. The CDR3 nucleotides read TGTGCCAGCAGCCAAGGCACTAGCGGAATGGTCACCGGGGAGCTGTTTTTT. Encoded protein: CASSQGTSGMVTGELFF.

This chain uses TRBV6-5 with TRBJ1-5, with 7 positions matching TRBD1. V lost 5 bases, J lost 2 bases, and 6 bases stayed unmatched. Germline V gives CDR1 MNHEY, CDR2 SVGAGI. The CDR3 runs to 15 residues. Written as DNA, the CDR3 is TGTGCCAGCAGTGCCCGACAGGGTGGCAATCAGCCCCAGCATTTT. Its translation is CASSARQGGNQPQHF.

The chain is built from TRBV7-8 and TRBJ2-1; D is unresolved. Trimming shortened V by 8 bases and J by 4 bases, and 3 bases separated the two germline ends. Looked up from germline, CDR1 is SGHVS and CDR2 is FQNEAQ. The CDR3 runs 10 residues. The CDR3, as DNA: TGTGCCAGCGCTTACAATGAGCAGTTCTTC. This translates into CASAYNEQFF.

J is TRBJ2-2 and V is TRBV5-1; tentative D call: TRBD1 (6 bases). This CDR3 region has 13 residues. CDR1 and CDR2 (germline): SGHRS, YFSETQ. V lost 7 bases and J lost 4, with 11 bases in between. The CDR3 DNA reads TGCGCCAGCGGGGACATCCTCACCGGGGAGCTGTTTTTT. Translating gives CASGDILTGELFF.

This sequence joins TRBV28 and TRBJ1-4, with TRBD1 matching 12 bases. V was pared by 4 bases and J by 2 bases, with 2 bases of the junction left unmatched. The germline V gene has CDR1 MDHEN and CDR2 SYDVKM. The CDR3 totals 16 residues. The DNA for the CDR3 is TGTGCCAGCAGTTGGGACAGGGGGCAGACTAATGAAAAACTGTTTTTT. Its protein product is CASSWDRGQTNEKLFF.

The V gene is TRBV13, the J gene TRBJ2-7, with D possibly being TRBD2 (5 bases). The CDR3 loop spans 14 amino acids. V was trimmed by 5 bases and J by 3 bases, leaving 14 bases between them. CDR1 PRHDT and CDR2 FYEKMQ come from the germline V gene (reference sequence). The CDR3 region is CASSPRGTSYEQYF. The CDR3 nucleotides are TGTGCCAGCAGCCCCCGGGGTACTAGCTACGAGCAGTACTTC.

The CDR3 reads CASSQFGITGELFF. CDR3 DNA sequence: TGCGCCAGCAGCCAATTCGGGATAACCGGGGAGCTGTTTTTT. The chain carries TRBV4-3 and TRBJ2-2, with D perhaps TRBD2 (5 bases). Deletions cut 2 bases from V and 5 bases from J, with 9 bases between. Germline V gene data show CDR1 as LGHNA and CDR2 as YSLEER. CDR3 length: 14 amino acids.

The V call is TRBV9, the J call TRBJ1-1; D gene unclear. CDR3 length equals 12 residues. Trimming left V 4 bases short and J 11 bases short, with 15 bases between. Germline V CDR1 and CDR2: SGDLS, YYNGEE. The CDR3 DNA sequence: TGTGCCAGCAGCAGCGGCAGGCTGGGGGCTTTCTTT. Protein: CASSSGRLGAFF. The full variable domain, in which reference TRBV9 and TRBJ1-1 provide the parts outside the CDR3, is DSGVTQTPKHLITATGQRVTLRCSPRSGDLSVYWYQQSLDQGLQFLIQYYNGEERAKGNILERFSAQQFPDLHSELNLSSLELGDSALYFCASSSGRLGAFFGQGTRLTVV.

The chain carries TRBV5-8 and TRBJ2-7; D could derive from TRBD1 or TRBD2 (5 bases each). Germline V gene sequence: CDR1 SGHTS, CDR2 YDEGEE. This CDR3 is 17 amino acids long. V was trimmed by 0 bases and J by 1 base, leaving 17 bases between them. Written as DNA, the CDR3 is TGTGCCAGCAGCTTGGGGCTGGCGGGCAGGGTGTCCTACGAGCAGTACTTC. It translates to CASSLGLAGRVSYEQYF.

The chain uses TRBV7-9 and TRBJ2-1; tentatively, D is TRBD2 (6 bases). CDR3 length equals 14 residues. V shed 5 bases and J shed 4 bases, with 12 bases lying between them. Germline-derived CDR1 and CDR2 are SEHNR and FQNEAQ (reference sequence). The chain's CDR3 is CASSGDWKYNEQFF. As DNA, the CDR3 is TGTGCCAGCAGCGGGGACTGGAAGTACAATGAGCAGTTCTTC. Looking up the rest from reference TRBV7-9 and TRBJ2-1 gives the full variable domain: DTGVSQNPRHKITKRGQNVTFRCDPISEHNRLYWYRQTLGQGPEFLTYFQNEAQLEKSRLLSDRFSAERPKGSFSTLEIQRTEQGDSAMYLCASSGDWKYNEQFFGPGTRLTVL.

This clone was seen once. V and J are TRBV6-6 and TRBJ1-4; TRBD1 might be the D (5 bases). Germline lookup yields CDR1 MNHNY and CDR2 SVGAGI (reference sequence). This CDR3 spans 14 amino acids. The V and J ends lost 5 bases and 5 bases respectively, with 12 bases between them. In nucleotides, the CDR3 is TGTGCCAGCAGTCAGGACATCAGAAATGAAAAACTGTTTTTT. Amino acids: CASSQDIRNEKLFF.

The chain links TRBV9 to TRBJ2-7, with D uncertain. CDR3 size: 16 residues. Germline assignment: CDR1 SGDLS and CDR2 YYNGEE. V lost 0 bases to trimming and J lost 4 bases, with 17 bases between them. CDR3 amino acids: CASSVDRGSTKYEQYF. The CDR3 DNA follows: TGTGCCAGCAGCGTAGATAGAGGCAGTACCAAGTACGAGCAGTACTTC.

V is TRBV11-2 and J is TRBJ2-7; the D call may be TRBD1 or TRBD2 (5 bases each). In germline, CDR1 is SGHAT, CDR2 FQNNGV. The CDR3 is made up of 14 amino acids. V dropped 0 bases and J dropped 2 bases, with 8 bases sitting between them. In DNA, the CDR3 is TGTGCCAGCAGCTTAGAACTGGGGGCCTACGAGCAGTACTTC. Its translation: CASSLELGAYEQYF.

The V call is TRBV13, the J call TRBJ1-1; tentatively, D is TRBD1 (5 bases). The germline V and J ends were trimmed by 2 bases and 3 bases, with 13 bases remaining between them. This CDR3 is 15 amino acids long. Germline CDR1 PRHDT, CDR2 FYEKMQ (reference sequence). CDR3 in amino acids: CASSLWGGPDTEAFF. Written as DNA, the CDR3 is TGTGCCAGCAGCTTATGGGGCGGACCCGACACTGAAGCTTTCTTT.

This rearrangement joins TRBV7-8 to TRBJ2-7; 14 bases align to TRBD2. This CDR3 contains 16 residues. Germline CDR1 is SGHVS and CDR2 is FQNEAQ. Trimming cost V 3 bases and J 0 bases; bases outside gene matches: 1. The CDR3 DNA sequence: TGTGCCAGCAGCTTGGGGACTAGCGGGAGCTCCTACGAGCAGTACTTC. Translation: CASSLGTSGSSYEQYF.